These 4 T cell receptor beta chains came from one sample sequenced in a study of T cells in Graves' hyperthyroidism and ophthalmopathy. Amplification yielded TCR beta CDR3 regions, with RNA transcripts as the source. HTBI primers were employed in a first-round RT-PCR of the TCR CDR3. TCRdb reprocessed the multiplex PCR reads with MiXCR, giving one entry per CDR3 protein. The sample records about 290,000 distinct CDR3 sequences, about 13% being singletons. The source material was blood. The receptors derive from a woman aged 40 to 50 with Graves' hyperthyroidism.

The chain links TRBV29-1 to TRBJ2-3; a possible D gene is TRBD2 (6 bases). CDR1 is SQVTM, CDR2 ANQGSEA, per germline. This CDR3 spans 13 amino acids. Trimming removed 5 bases from V and 0 bases from J, with 9 bases in between. The CDR3, as DNA: TGCAGCGTTCAGCGGGCTAGCACAGATACGCAGTATTTT. Translated: CSVQRASTDTQYF.

This clonotype was observed many times. The V gene is TRBV10-3, the J gene TRBJ1-5; D remains unclear. The CDR3 is 13 amino acids. CDR1 is ENHRY and CDR2 is SYGVKD in the germline V gene. Trimming removed 3 bases from V and 0 bases from J, with 3 bases in between. Here the CDR3 DNA reads TGTGCCATCAGTGAAAATAGCAATCAGCCCCAGCATTTT. Residues: CAISENSNQPQHF.

For the CDR3, the DNA is TGTGCCAGCAGTTTACCCCTAGGGAGCAATGAGCAGTTCTTC. Protein sequence: CASSLPLGSNEQFF. The V call is TRBV28, the J call TRBJ2-1, with D possibly TRBD2 on 5 matching bases. The CDR3 totals 14 residues. Looked up from germline, CDR1 is MDHEN and CDR2 is SYDVKM. V lost 2 bases, J lost 6 bases, and 11 bases lay in between.

In this sample, this clonotype turned up a few times. This chain joins TRBV5-4 and TRBJ1-1; 8 nucleotides agree with TRBD1. After removal of 4 bases from V and 6 bases from J, the junction contained 5 bases not matched to a gene. Germline V lookup: CDR1 SGHNT, CDR2 YYREEE (reference sequence). The CDR3 runs 13 residues. CDR3 nucleotide sequence: TGTGCCAGCAGCGCGGGACAGGCGGCTGAAGCTTTCTTT. This gives the protein CASSAGQAAEAFF.